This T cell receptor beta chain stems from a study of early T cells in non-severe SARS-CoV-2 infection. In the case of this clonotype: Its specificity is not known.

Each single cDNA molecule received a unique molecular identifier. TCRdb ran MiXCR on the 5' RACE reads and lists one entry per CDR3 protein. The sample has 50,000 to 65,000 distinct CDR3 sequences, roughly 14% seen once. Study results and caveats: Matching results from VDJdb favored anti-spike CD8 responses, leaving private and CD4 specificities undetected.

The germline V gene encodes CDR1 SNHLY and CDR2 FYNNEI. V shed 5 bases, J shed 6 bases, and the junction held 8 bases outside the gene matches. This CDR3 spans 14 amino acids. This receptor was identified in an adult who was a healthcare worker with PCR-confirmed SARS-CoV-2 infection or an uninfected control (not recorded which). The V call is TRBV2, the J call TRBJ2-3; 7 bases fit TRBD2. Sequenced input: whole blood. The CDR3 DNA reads TGTGCCAGCAGTCCCCTAGGGAGGGATGATACGCAGTATTTT. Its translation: CASSPLGRDDTQYF.